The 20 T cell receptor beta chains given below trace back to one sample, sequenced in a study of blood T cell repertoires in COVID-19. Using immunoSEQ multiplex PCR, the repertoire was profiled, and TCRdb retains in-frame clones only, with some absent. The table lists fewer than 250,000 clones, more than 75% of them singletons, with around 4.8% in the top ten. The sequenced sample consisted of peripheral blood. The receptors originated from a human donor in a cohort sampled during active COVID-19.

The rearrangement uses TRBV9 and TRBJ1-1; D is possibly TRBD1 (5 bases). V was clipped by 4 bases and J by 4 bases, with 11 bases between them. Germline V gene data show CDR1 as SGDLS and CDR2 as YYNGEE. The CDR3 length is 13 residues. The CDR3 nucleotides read TGTGCCAGCAGCTACGGGGGACCCACTGAAGCTTTCTTT. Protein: CASSYGGPTEAFF. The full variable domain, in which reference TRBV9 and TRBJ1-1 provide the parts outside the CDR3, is DSGVTQTPKHLITATGQRVTLRCSPRSGDLSVYWYQQSLDQGLQFLIQYYNGEERAKGNILERFSAQQFPDLHSELNLSSLELGDSALYFCASSYGGPTEAFFGQGTRLTVV.

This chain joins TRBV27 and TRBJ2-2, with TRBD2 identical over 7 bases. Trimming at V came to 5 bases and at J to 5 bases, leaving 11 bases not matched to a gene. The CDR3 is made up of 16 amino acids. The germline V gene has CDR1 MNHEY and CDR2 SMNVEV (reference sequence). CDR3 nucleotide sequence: TGTGCCAGCAGTCCAACCTTGGGACTAACGACCGGGGAGCTGTTTTTT. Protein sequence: CASSPTLGLTTGELFF.

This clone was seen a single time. The CDR3 reads CASSAGRNLNTEAFF. The CDR3 nucleotides are TGTGCCAGCTCCGCGGGGCGGAATCTGAACACTGAAGCTTTCTTT. The chain employs TRBV18 and TRBJ1-1, with D maybe TRBD1 (5 bases). Germline values: CDR1 KGHSH, CDR2 LQKENI. This CDR3 has 15 amino acids. Trimming left V 6 bases short and J 0 bases short, with 14 bases between. Drawing the rest from reference TRBV18 and TRBJ1-1, the complete variable domain is NAGVMQNPRHLVRRRGQEARLRCSPMKGHSHVYWYRQLPEEGLKFMVYLQKENIIDESGMPKERFSAEFPKEGPSILRIQQVVRGDSAAYFCASSAGRNLNTEAFFGQGTRLTVV.

The CDR3 sequence is CASRVGTSGGYEQYF. CDR3 in DNA: TGCGCCAGCCGAGTCGGAACTAGCGGGGGTTACGAGCAGTACTTC. The gene calls are TRBV10-2 and TRBJ2-7; 11 bases line up with TRBD2. The CDR3 consists of 15 residues. The V gene end was trimmed by 8 bases and the J gene end by 4 bases; junction bases not matched to a gene: 10. The germline CDR1 and CDR2 sequences are WSHSY and SAAADI.

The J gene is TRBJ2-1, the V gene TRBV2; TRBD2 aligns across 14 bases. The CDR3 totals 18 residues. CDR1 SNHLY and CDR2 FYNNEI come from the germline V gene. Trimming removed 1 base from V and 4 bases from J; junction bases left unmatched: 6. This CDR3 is CASSEGRLAGGPYNEQFF. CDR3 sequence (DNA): TGTGCCAGCAGTGAAGGAAGACTAGCGGGAGGGCCATACAATGAGCAGTTCTTC.

The CDR3: CSASRDRGRSDDQPQHF. DNA of the CDR3: TGCAGTGCTAGTAGGGACAGGGGGCGATCGGACGATCAGCCCCAGCATTTT. The chain is built from TRBV20-1 and TRBJ1-5; 12 nucleotides agree with TRBD1. CDR1 is DFQATT, CDR2 SNEGSKA, per germline (reference sequence). V shed 3 bases, J shed 5 bases, and the junction held 11 bases outside the gene matches. The CDR3 totals 17 residues.

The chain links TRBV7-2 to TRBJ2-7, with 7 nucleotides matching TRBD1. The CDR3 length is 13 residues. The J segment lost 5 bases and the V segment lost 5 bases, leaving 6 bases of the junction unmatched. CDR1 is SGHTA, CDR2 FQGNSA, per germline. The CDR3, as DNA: TGTGCCAGCAGCGCAGACAGGGCCCACGAGCAGTACTTC. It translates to CASSADRAHEQYF.

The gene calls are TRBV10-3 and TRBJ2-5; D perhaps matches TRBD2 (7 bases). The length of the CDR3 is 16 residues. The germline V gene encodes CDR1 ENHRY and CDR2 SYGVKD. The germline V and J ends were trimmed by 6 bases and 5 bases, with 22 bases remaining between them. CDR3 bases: TGTGCCATCAGAGCAGGGGCGGGAGCTACCCGGGAGACCCAGTACTTC. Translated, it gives CAIRAGAGATRETQYF.

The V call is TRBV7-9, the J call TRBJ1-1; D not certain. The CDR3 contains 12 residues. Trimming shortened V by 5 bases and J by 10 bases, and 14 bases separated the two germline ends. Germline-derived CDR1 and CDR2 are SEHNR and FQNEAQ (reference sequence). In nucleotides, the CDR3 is TGTGCCAGCAGCCCGCAGGAATTTGGAGCTTTCTTT. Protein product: CASSPQEFGAFF.

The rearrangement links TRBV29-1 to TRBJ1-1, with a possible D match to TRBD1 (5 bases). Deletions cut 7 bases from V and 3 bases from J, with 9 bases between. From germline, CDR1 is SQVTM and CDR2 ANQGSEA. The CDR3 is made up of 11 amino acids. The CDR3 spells CSGEGYTEAFF. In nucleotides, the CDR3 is TGCAGCGGGGAGGGGTACACTGAAGCTTTCTTT.

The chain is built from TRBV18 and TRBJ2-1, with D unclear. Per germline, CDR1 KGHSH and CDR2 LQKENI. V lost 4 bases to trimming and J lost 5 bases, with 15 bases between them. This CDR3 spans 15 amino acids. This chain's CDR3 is CASSRAGGVNNEQFF. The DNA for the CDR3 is TGTGCCAGCTCACGAGCTGGCGGCGTGAACAATGAGCAGTTCTTC. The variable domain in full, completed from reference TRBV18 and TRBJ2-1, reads NAGVMQNPRHLVRRRGQEARLRCSPMKGHSHVYWYRQLPEEGLKFMVYLQKENIIDESGMPKERFSAEFPKEGPSILRIQQVVRGDSAAYFCASSRAGGVNNEQFFGPGTRLTVL.

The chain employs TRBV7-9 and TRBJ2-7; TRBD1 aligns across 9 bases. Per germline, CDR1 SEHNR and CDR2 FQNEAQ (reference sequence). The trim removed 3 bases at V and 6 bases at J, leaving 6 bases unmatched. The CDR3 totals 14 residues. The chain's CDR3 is CASSLKTGGSEQYF. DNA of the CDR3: TGTGCCAGCAGCTTGAAGACAGGGGGAAGCGAGCAGTACTTC.

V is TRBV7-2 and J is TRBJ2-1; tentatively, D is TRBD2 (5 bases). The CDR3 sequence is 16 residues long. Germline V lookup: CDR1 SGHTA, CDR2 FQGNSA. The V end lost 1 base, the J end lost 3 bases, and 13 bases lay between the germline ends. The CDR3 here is CASSLGVSGGYNEQFF. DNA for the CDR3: TGTGCCAGCAGCTTAGGGGTTTCTGGAGGCTACAATGAGCAGTTCTTC. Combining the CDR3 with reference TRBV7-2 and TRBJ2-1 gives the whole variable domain GAGVSQSPSNKVTEKGKDVELRCDPISGHTALYWYRQSLGQGLEFLIYFQGNSAPDKSGLPSDRFSAERTGGSVSTLTIQRTQQEDSAVYLCASSLGVSGGYNEQFFGPGTRLTVL.

CDR3 sequence (DNA): TGTGCCAGCAGCCCGACTAGCGTGAACACCGGGGAGCTGTTTTTT. Translating gives CASSPTSVNTGELFF. V is TRBV9 and J is TRBJ2-2, with 8 positions matching TRBD2. This CDR3 has 15 residues. The germline CDR1 and CDR2 sequences are SGDLS and YYNGEE. With V trimmed by 4 bases and J by 1 base, 3 bases remained unmatched.

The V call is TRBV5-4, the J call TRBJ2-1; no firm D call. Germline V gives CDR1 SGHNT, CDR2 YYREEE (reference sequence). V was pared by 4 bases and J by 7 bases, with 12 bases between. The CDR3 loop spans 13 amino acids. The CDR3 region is CASSSFPANEQFF. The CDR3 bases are TGTGCCAGCAGCAGTTTCCCCGCGAATGAGCAGTTCTTC. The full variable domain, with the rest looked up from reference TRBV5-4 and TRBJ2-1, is ETGVTQSPTHLIKTRGQQVTLRCSSQSGHNTVSWYQQALGQGPQFIFQYYREEENGRGNFPPRFSGLQFPNYSSELNVNALELDDSALYLCASSSFPANEQFFGPGTRLTVL.

The CDR3, as DNA: TGCGCCAGCAGCTTGGTGGTAGCGAGTACAGATACGCAGTATTTT. Translating it yields CASSLVVASTDTQYF. This chain connects TRBV5-1 to TRBJ2-3, with a tentative D call TRBD2 (5 bases). Between the trimmed V and J ends, which lost 0 bases and 3 bases, there was a span of 11 bases. Germline V gene data show CDR1 as SGHRS and CDR2 as YFSETQ. The CDR3 consists of 15 residues.

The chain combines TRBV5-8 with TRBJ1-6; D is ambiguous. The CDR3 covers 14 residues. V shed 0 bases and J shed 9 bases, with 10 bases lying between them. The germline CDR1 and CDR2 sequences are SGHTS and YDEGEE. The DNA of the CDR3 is TGTGCCAGCAGCTTGGCCCAGCGGAGTTCACCCCTCCACTTT. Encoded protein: CASSLAQRSSPLHF.

This CDR3 is CASSELQGGGNEQFF. The CDR3 DNA is TGTGCCAGCAGTGAACTCCAGGGGGGCGGGAATGAGCAGTTCTTC. This chain uses TRBV2 with TRBJ2-1, with D possibly TRBD1 on 7 matching bases. The CDR3 is 15 amino acids. Trimming took 2 bases from V and 7 from J, leaving 15 bases between them. Germline lookup yields CDR1 SNHLY and CDR2 FYNNEI.

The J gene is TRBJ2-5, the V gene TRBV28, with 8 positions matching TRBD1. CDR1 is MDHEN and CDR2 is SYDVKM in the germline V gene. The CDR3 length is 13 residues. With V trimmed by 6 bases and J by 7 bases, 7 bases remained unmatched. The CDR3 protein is CASSLTGDGTQYF. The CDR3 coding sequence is TGTGCCAGCAGCTTGACAGGGGATGGGACCCAGTACTTC.

The CDR3 loop is CASTDRVGETGELFF. CDR3 sequence (DNA): TGCGCCAGCACAGACAGGGTAGGAGAGACCGGGGAGCTGTTTTTT. This chain joins TRBV5-1 and TRBJ2-2; 7 nucleotides match TRBD1. The germline V gene has CDR1 SGHRS and CDR2 YFSETQ. The trim removed 6 bases at V and 5 bases at J, leaving 10 bases unmatched. CDR3 length: 15 amino acids.